These T cell receptor beta chains were read from a single sample in a study of blood T cell repertoires in COVID-19. Produced via immunoSEQ multiplex PCR; TCRdb's table is partial and in-frame only. This sample has roughly 260,000 clones, with approximately 90% found just once. Sequencing input: peripheral blood. These receptors originate from a man in his 60s who had recovered from COVID-19. CDR3s include the opening cysteine and the closing phenylalanine or tryptophan. The D gene is left open where the match is weak. The size entry is marked missing in some rows and otherwise reads once, few, many or a size class.

v_gene	abundance	j_gene	d_gene	CDR3aa	CDR3nt
TRBV7-6	NA	TRBJ1-3	TRBD1	CASSLGTGGAYRNTIYF	TGTGCCAGCAGCTTAGGGACAGGGGGCGCTTATAGAAACACCATATATTTT
TRBV7-3	NA	TRBJ2-1	NA	CASSPTRDEQFF	TGTGCCAGCAGCCCTACTCGCGATGAGCAGTTCTTC
TRBV5-6	NA	TRBJ2-4	TRBD2	CASSILAGDKNIQYF	TGTGCCAGCAGCATACTAGCGGGGGACAAAAACATTCAGTACTTC
TRBV5-4	NA	TRBJ2-3	TRBD2	CASSLGRARGISTDTQYF	TGTGCCAGCAGCCTGGGGAGGGCAAGAGGAATTAGCACAGATACGCAGTATTTT
TRBV6-5	once	TRBJ1-2	TRBD1	CASSSDRDNGYGYTF	TGTGCCAGCAGCTCTGACAGGGACAACGGCTATGGCTACACCTTC
TRBV27	NA	TRBJ1-1	NA	CASSPLPTPGAEAFF	TGTGCCAGCAGTCCCCTCCCGACTCCAGGGGCTGAAGCTTTCTTT
TRBV4-2	few	TRBJ1-6	NA	CASSQVVGMIPALHF	TGTGCCAGCAGCCAAGTTGTGGGCATGATTCCGGCCCTCCACTTT
TRBV3-1/TRBV3-2	NA	TRBJ2-1	TRBD2	CASSQDPRLAGVVSSYNEQFF	TGTGCCAGCAGCCAAGATCCTCGTCTAGCGGGGGTGGTGAGCTCCTACAATGAGCAGTTCTTC
TRBV7-8	NA	TRBJ2-3	NA	CASSLVSGTADTQYF	TGTGCCAGCAGCTTAGTGAGCGGAACAGCAGATACGCAGTATTTT
TRBV1	NA	TRBJ2-7	NA	CTSSQELAGLYEQYF	TGCACCAGCAGCCAAGAGTTAGCGGGACTCTACGAGCAGTACTTC
TRBV6-5	NA	TRBJ1-5	TRBD1	CASRQGQGHQPQHF	TGTGCCAGCAGACAGGGACAGGGTCATCAGCCCCAGCATTTT
TRBV2	NA	TRBJ2-7	NA	CASSKMRTTLGDEQYF	TGTGCCAGCAGCAAAATGAGGACTACCCTCGGGGACGAGCAGTACTTC
TRBV9	NA	TRBJ1-4	NA	CASSGGQMNEKLFF	TGTGCCAGCAGCGGAGGACAGATGAATGAAAAACTGTTTTTT
TRBV30	NA	TRBJ1-2	NA	CAWSANSGYGYTF	TGTGCCTGGAGCGCAAATTCAGGGTATGGCTACACCTTC
TRBV19	NA	TRBJ1-2	TRBD1	CASSLNLDRDDGYTF	TGTGCCAGTAGTCTGAACCTCGACAGGGACGATGGCTACACCTTC
TRBV3-1/TRBV3-2	NA	TRBJ1-2	NA	CASSRKLSGYTF	TGTGCCAGCAGCCGTAAGCTATCCGGCTACACCTTC
TRBV9	NA	TRBJ2-3	NA	CASSVIATTSTDTQYF	TGTGCCAGCAGCGTGATAGCGACAACTAGCACAGATACGCAGTATTTT
TRBV9	NA	TRBJ2-7	NA	CASSVGGDRYEQYF	TGTGCCAGCAGCGTAGGGGGCGACAGATACGAGCAGTACTTC
TRBV6-5	NA	TRBJ2-7	NA	CASSYSTREAEQYF	TGTGCCAGCAGTTACTCCACCAGGGAAGCCGAGCAGTACTTC
TRBV9	NA	TRBJ2-1	TRBD2	CASSVDGTIFGEQFF	TGTGCCAGCAGCGTAGATGGGACTATCTTCGGTGAGCAGTTCTTC
TRBV9	NA	TRBJ2-2	TRBD1	CASSVQQGPTGELFF	TGTGCCAGCAGCGTCCAACAGGGGCCCACCGGGGAGCTGTTTTTT
TRBV7-8	NA	TRBJ2-7	TRBD1	CASTPGTGSYEQYF	TGTGCCAGCACCCCCGGGACAGGGTCGTACGAGCAGTACTTC